Below, one TCR beta chain is given with its context. Its specificity is unknown. The CDR3 extends over 13 amino acids. Germline loops: CDR1 MNHEY, CDR2 SMNVEV (reference sequence). With 7 bases clipped from V and 2 bases from J, the junction kept 3 bases outside the gene matches. This sample stems from a study of T cell responses to AZD1222 COVID-19 vaccine. Study in general: The study pooled second doses at about 4 or about 12 weeks. Study findings and constraints: Spike-specific TCR breadth and depth went up after people got two AZD1222 doses.

This table comes from immunoSEQ multiplex PCR, and its TCRdb copy is limited to in-frame clones, with some not included. The sample has 110,000 to 150,000 clones, approximately 93% seen once. The chain links TRBV27 to TRBJ1-1; 8 nucleotides line up with TRBD1. The sequence was obtained from an adult in good health. The source material was peripheral blood, sampled on day 0 of AZD1222 vaccination. The CDR3 spells CASNGQGNTEAFF. CDR3 DNA: TGTGCCAGCAATGGACAGGGAAACACTGAAGCTTTCTTT.